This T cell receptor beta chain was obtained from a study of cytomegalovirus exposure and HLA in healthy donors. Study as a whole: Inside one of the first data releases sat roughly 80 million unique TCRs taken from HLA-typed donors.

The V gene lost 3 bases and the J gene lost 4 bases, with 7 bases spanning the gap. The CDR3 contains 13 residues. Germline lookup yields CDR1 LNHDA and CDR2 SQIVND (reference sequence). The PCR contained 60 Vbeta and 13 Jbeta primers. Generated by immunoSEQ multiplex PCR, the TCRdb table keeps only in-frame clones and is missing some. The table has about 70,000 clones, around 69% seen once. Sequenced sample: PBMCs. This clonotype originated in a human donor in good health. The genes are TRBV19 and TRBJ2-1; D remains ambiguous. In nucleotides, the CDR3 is TGTGCCAGTAGTATTGGCAGTTACAATGAGCAGTTCTTC. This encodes CASSIGSYNEQFF.